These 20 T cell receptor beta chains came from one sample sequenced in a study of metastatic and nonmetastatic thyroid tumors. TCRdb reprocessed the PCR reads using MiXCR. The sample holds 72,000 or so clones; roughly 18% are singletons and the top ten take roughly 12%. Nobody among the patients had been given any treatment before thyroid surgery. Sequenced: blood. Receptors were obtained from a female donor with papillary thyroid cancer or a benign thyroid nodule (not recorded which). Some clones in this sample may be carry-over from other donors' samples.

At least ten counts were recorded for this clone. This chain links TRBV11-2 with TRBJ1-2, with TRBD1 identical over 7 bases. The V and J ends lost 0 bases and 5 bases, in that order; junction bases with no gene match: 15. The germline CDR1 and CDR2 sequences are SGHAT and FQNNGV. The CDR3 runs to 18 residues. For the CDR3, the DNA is TGTGCCAGCAGCTTAGAACAATTAGGGACAGCTCAAGGGTATGGCTACACCTTC. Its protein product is CASSLEQLGTAQGYGYTF.

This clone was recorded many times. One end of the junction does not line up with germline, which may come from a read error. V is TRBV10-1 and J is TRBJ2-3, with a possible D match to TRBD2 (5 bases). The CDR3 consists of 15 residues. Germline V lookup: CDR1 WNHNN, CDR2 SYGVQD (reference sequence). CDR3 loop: CASIIVGSSTNTQYF. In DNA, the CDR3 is TGCGCCAGCATCATAGTCGGGTCTAGCACAAATACGCAGTATTTT.

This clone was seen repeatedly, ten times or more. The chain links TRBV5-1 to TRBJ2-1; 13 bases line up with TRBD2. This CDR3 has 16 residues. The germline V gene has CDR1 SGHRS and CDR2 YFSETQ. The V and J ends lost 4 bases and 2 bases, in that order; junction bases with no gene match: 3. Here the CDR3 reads CASSRLAGGTYNEQFF. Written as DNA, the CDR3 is TGCGCCAGCAGCCGACTAGCGGGAGGTACCTACAATGAGCAGTTCTTC.

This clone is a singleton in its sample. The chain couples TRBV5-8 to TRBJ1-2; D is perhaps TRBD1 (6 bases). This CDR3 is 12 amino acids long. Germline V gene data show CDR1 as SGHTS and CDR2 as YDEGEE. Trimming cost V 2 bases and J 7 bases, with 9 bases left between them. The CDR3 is CASSFRGGGYTF. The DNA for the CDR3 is TGTGCCAGCAGCTTCAGGGGTGGTGGCTACACCTTC.

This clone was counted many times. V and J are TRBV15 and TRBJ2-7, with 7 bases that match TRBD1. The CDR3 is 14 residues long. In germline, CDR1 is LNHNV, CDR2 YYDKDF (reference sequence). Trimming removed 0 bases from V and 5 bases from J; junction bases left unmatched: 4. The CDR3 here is CATSRELGGHEQYF. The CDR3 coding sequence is TGTGCCACCAGCAGAGAGTTAGGGGGCCACGAGCAGTACTTC.

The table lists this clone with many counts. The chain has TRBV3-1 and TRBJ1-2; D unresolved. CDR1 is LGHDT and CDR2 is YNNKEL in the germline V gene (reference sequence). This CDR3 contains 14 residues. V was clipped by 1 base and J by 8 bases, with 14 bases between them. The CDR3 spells CASSQVKGNSGYTF. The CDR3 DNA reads TGTGCCAGCAGCCAAGTCAAAGGGAATTCCGGCTACACCTTC. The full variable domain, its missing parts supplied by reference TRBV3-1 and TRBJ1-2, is DTAVSQTPKYLVTQMGNDKSIKCEQNLGHDTMYWYKQDSKKFLKIMFSYNNKELIINETVPNRFSPKSPDKAHLNLHINSLELGDSAVYFCASSQVKGNSGYTFGSGTRLTVV.

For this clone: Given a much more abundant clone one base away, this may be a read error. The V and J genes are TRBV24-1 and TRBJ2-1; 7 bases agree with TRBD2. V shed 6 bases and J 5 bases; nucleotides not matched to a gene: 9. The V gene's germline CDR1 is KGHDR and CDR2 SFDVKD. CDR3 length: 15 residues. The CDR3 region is CATSLKGGTHNEQFF. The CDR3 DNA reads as TGTGCCACCAGTTTGAAGGGAGGGACCCACAATGAGCAGTTCTTC.

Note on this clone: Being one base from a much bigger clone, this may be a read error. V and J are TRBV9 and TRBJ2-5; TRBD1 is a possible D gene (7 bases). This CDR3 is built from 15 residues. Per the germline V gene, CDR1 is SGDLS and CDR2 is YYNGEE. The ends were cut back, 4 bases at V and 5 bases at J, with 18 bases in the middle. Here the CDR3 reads CASSLEGAGRETQYF. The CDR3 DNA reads TGTGCCAGCAGCTTAGAGGGGGCGGGACGGGAGACCCAGTACTTC. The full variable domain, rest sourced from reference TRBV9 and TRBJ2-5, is DSGVTQTPKHLITATGQRVTLRCSPRSGDLSVYWYQQSLDQGLQFLIQYYNGEERAKGNILERFSAQQFPDLHSELNLSSLELGDSALYFCASSLEGAGRETQYFGPGTRLLVL.

The CDR3 loop reads CASSHRPLGSGSSTDTQYF. The CDR3 DNA follows: TGTGCCAGCAGTCACCGCCCCCTGGGTAGCGGGAGTAGCACAGATACGCAGTATTTT. The chain couples TRBV6-2 or TRBV6-3 to TRBJ2-3, with 9 bases fitting TRBD2. CDR3 length equals 19 residues. The V and J ends lost 5 bases and 0 bases, in that order; junction bases with no gene match: 15. Germline V gene lookup returns CDR1 MNHEY and CDR2 SVGEGT.

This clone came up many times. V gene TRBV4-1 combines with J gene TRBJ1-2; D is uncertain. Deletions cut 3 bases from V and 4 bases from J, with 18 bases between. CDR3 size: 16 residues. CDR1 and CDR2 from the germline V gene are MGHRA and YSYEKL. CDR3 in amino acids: CASSQLIHSEFYGYTF. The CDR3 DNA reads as TGCGCCAGCAGCCAGCTAATTCATTCAGAATTCTATGGCTACACCTTC.

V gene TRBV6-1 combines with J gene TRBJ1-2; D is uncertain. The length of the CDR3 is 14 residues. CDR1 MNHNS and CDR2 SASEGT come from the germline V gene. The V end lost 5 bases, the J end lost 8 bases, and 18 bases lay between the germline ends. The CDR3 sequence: CASSPSGQLRGYTF. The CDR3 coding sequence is TGTGCCAGCAGTCCTTCAGGCCAACTTCGGGGCTACACCTTC.

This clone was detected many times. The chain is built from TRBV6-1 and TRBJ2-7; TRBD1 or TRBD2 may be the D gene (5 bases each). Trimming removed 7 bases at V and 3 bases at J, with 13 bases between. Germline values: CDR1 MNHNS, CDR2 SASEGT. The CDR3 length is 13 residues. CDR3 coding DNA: TGTGCCAGCACCGGTGGGGGTGACTACGAGCAGTACTTC. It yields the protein CASTGGGDYEQYF.

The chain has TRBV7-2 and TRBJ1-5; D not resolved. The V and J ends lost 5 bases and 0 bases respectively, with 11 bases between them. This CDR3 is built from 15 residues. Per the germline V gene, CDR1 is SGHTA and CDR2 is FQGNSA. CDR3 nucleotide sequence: TGTGCCAGCAGCACGGGAGCGTATAGCAATCAGCCCCAGCATTTT. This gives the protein CASSTGAYSNQPQHF.

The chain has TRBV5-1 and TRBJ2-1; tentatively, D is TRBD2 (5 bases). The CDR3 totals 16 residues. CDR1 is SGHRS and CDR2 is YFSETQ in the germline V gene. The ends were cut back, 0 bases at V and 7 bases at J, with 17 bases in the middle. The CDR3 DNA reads TGCGCCAGCAGCTTGGGCGTGGTGGCGGGTGGGAATGAGCAGTTCTTC. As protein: CASSLGVVAGGNEQFF.

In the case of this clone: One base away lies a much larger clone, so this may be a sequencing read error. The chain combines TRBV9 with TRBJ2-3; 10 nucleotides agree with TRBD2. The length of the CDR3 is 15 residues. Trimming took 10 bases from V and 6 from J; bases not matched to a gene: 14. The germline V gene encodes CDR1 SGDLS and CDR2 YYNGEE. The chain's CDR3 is CAGTRTSGLWDTQYF. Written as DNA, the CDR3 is TGTGCCGGCACTCGGACTAGCGGTTTATGGGATACGCAGTATTTT.

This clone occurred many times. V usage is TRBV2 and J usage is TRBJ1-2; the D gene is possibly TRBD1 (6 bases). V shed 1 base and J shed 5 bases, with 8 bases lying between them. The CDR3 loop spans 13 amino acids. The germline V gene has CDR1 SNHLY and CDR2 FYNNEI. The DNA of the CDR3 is TGTGCCAGCAGTGAAGGCAGGGGATATGGCTACACCTTC. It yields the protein CASSEGRGYGYTF. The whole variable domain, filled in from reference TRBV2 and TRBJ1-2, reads EPEVTQTPSHQVTQMGQEVILRCVPISNHLYFYWYRQILGQKVEFLVSFYNNEISEKSEIFDDQFSVERPDGSNFTLKIRSTKLEDSAMYFCASSEGRGYGYTFGSGTRLTVV.

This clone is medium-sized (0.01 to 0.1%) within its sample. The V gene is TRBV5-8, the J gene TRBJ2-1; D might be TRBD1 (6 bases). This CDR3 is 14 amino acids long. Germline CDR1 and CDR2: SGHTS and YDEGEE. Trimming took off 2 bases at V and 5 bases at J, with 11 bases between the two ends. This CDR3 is CASSFWTANNEQFF. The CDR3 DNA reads TGTGCCAGCAGCTTTTGGACAGCGAACAATGAGCAGTTCTTC.

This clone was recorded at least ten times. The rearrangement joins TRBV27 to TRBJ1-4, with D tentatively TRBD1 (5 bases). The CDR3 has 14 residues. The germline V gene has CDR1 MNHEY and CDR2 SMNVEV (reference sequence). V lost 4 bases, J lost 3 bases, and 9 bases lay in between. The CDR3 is CASSSEGANEKLFF. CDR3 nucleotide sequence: TGTGCCAGCAGTTCCGAAGGGGCTAATGAAAAACTGTTTTTT.

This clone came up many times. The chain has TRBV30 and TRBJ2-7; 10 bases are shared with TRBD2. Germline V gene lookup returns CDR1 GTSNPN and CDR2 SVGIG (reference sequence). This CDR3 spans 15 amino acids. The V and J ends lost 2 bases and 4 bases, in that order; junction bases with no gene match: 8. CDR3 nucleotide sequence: TGTGCCTGGAGTACGCTAGCGGGAGTTCGGTACGAGCAGTACTTC. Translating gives CAWSTLAGVRYEQYF.

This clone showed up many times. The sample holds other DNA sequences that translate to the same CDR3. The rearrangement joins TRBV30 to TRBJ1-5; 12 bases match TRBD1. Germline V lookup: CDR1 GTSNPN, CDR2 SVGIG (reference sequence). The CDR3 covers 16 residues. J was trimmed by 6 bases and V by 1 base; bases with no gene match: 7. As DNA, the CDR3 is TGTGCCTGGAGTGCCCCCGGGACAGGGGGCCTTCAGCCCCAGCATTTT. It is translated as CAWSAPGTGGLQPQHF.